This TCR beta chain emerged from a study of shared clonotypes between healthy human individuals. Concerning this clone itself: Antigen unknown.

Points from the study as a whole: Researchers found naive subsets generally carried larger estimated richness than memory subsets. Non-shared clonotypes were found to have lower generation probabilities than the clonotypes that were shared by all four of the sorted-subset donors. Although depth was large, rarefaction showed that sequencing of the sorted subsets was incomplete.

This CDR3 is 14 amino acids long. Germline V gives CDR1 MNHNS, CDR2 SASEGT. Between the trimmed V and J ends, which lost 8 bases and 11 bases, there was a span of 19 bases. CD4+ cells yielded CD45RA+ naive and CD45RA-negative memory subsets. TCRdb's table, derived via immunoSEQ multiplex PCR, lists solely in-frame clones and lacks some. The sample records roughly 2.5 million clones, over 85% being singletons. The sequence derives from a man younger than 35 in good health. The sample comprised naive CD4+ T cells sorted from blood. Subset described: CD45RA+ positively selected. This rearrangement joins TRBV6-1 to TRBJ1-6; a weak D match, TRBD1 (5 bases). The CDR3 spells CASGSGVLGAPLHF. The CDR3 DNA is TGTGCCAGCGGCTCGGGGGTACTCGGAGCACCCCTCCACTTT.